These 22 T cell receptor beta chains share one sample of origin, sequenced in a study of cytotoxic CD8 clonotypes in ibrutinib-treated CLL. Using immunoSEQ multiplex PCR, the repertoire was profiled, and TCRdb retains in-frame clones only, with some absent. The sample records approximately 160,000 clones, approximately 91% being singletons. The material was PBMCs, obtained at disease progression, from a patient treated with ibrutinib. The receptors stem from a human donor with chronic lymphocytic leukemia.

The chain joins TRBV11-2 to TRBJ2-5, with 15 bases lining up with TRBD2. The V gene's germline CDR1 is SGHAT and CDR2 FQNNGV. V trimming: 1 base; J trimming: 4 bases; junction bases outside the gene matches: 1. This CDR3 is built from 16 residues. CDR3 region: CASSLGGLAGGETQYF. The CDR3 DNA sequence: TGTGCCAGCAGCTTAGGGGGACTAGCGGGAGGAGAGACCCAGTACTTC.

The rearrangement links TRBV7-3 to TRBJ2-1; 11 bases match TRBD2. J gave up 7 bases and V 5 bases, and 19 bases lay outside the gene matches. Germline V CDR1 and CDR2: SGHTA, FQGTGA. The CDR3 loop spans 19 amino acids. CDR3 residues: CASSQLHGLAGGGRNEQFF. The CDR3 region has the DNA TGTGCCAGCAGCCAGCTGCATGGACTAGCGGGTGGAGGCAGGAATGAGCAGTTCTTC.

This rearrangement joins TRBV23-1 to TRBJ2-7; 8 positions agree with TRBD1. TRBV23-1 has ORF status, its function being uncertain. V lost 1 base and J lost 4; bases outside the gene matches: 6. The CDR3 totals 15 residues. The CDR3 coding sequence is TGCGCCAGCAGTCAATTCAACAGGGGGATTTACGAGCAGTACTTC. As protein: CASSQFNRGIYEQYF.

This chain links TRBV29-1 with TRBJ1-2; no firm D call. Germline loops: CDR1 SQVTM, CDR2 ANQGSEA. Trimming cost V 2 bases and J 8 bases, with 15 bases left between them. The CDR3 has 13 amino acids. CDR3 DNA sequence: TGCAGCGTTGAATTTGGTCTAAGCGGCGGCTACACCTTC. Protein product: CSVEFGLSGGYTF.

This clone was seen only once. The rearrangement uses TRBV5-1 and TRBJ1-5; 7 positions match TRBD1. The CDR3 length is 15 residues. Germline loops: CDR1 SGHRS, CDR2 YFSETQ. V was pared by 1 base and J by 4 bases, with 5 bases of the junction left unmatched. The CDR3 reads CASSLLGGDNQPQHF. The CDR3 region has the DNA TGCGCCAGCAGCTTGTTAGGGGGCGATAATCAGCCCCAGCATTTT.

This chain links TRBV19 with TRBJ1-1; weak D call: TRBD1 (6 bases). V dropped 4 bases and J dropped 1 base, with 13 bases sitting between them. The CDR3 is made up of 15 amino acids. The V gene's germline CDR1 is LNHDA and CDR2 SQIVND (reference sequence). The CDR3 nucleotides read TGTGCCAGTAGTACAGGGGACATAACGAACACTGAAGCTTTCTTT. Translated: CASSTGDITNTEAFF.

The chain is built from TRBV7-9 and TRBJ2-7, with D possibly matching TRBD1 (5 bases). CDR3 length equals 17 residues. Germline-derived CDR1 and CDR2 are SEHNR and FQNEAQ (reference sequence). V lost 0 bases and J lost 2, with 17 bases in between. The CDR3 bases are TGTGCCAGCAGCTTAGCAATTTCGACAGACCAAACCTACGAGCAGTACTTC. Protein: CASSLAISTDQTYEQYF.

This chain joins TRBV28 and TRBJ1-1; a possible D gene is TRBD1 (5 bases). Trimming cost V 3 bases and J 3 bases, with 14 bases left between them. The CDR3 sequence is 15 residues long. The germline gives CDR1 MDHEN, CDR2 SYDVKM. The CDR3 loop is CASSFQGGPDTEAFF. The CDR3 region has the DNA TGTGCCAGCAGTTTCCAGGGAGGTCCGGACACTGAAGCTTTCTTT. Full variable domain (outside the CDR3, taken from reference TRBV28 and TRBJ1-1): DVKVTQSSRYLVKRTGEKVFLECVQDMDHENMFWYRQDPGLGLRLIYFSYDVKMKEKGDIPEGYSVSREKKERFSLILESASTNQTSMYLCASSFQGGPDTEAFFGQGTRLTVV.

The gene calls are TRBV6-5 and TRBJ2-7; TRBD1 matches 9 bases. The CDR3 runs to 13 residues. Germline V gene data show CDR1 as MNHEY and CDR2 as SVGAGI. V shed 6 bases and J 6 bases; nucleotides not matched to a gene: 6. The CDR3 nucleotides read TGTGCCAGCAGGCGGGACAGGGCCTCCGAGCAGTACTTC. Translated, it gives CASRRDRASEQYF.

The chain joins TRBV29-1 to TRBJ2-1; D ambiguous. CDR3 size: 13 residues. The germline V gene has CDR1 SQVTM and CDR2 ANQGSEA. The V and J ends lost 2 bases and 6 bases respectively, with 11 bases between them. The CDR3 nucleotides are TGCAGCGTTGAATCGAGATTGGGCAATGAGCAGTTCTTC. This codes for CSVESRLGNEQFF.

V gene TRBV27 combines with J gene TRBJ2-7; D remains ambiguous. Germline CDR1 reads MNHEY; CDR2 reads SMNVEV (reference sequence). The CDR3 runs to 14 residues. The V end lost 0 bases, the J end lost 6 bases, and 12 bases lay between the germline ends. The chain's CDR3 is CASSLSFIWSEQYF. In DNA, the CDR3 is TGTGCCAGCAGTTTATCATTCATCTGGTCCGAGCAGTACTTC.

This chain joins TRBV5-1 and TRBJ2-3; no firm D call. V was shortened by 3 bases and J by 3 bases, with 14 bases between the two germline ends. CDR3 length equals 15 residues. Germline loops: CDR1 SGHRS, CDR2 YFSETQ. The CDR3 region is CASSSERPSTDTQYF. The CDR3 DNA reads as TGCGCCAGCAGCTCAGAAAGACCCAGTACAGATACGCAGTATTTT.

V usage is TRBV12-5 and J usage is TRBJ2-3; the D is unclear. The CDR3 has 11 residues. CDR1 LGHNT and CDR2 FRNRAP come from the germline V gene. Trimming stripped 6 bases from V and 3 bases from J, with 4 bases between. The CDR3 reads CASGPTDTQYF. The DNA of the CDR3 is TGTGCTAGTGGCCCTACAGATACGCAGTATTTT. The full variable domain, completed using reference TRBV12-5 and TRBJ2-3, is DARVTQTPRHKVTEMGQEVTMRCQPILGHNTVFWYRQTMMQGLELLAYFRNRAPLDDSGMPKDRFSAEMPDATLATLKIQPSEPRDSAVYFCASGPTDTQYFGPGTRLTVL.

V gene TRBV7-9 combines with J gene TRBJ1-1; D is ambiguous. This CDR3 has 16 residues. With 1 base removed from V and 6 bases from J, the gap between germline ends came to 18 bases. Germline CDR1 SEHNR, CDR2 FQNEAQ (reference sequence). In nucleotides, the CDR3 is TGTGCCAGCAGCTTAGGGCCGGACTCCCAGGACTCTGAAGCTTTCTTT. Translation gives CASSLGPDSQDSEAFF.

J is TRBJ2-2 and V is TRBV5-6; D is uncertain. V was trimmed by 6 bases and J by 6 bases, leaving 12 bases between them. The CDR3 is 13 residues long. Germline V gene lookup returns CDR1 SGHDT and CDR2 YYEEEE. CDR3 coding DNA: TGTGCCAGCACCGAAATAACGGCCGGGGAGCTGTTTTTT. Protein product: CASTEITAGELFF. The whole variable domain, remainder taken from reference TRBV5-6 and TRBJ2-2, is DAGVTQSPTHLIKTRGQQVTLRCSPKSGHDTVSWYQQALGQGPQFIFQYYEEEERQRGNFPDRFSGHQFPNYSSELNVNALLLGDSALYLCASTEITAGELFFGEGSRLTVL.

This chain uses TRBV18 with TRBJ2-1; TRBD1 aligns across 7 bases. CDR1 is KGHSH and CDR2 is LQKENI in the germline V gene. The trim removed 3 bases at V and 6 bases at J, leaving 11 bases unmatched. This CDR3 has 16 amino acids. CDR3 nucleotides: TGTGCCAGCTCACCCAGGGGGACAGTGACGAGCAATGAGCAGTTCTTC. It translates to CASSPRGTVTSNEQFF. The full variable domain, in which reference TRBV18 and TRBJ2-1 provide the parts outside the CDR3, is NAGVMQNPRHLVRRRGQEARLRCSPMKGHSHVYWYRQLPEEGLKFMVYLQKENIIDESGMPKERFSAEFPKEGPSILRIQQVVRGDSAAYFCASSPRGTVTSNEQFFGPGTRLTVL.

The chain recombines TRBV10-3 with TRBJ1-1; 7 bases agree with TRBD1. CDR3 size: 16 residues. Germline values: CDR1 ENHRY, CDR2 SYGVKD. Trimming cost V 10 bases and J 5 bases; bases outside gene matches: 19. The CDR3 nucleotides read TGTGCCACTACCCGGGACAGCGAATTCCGGATGACTGAAGCTTTCTTT. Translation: CATTRDSEFRMTEAFF.

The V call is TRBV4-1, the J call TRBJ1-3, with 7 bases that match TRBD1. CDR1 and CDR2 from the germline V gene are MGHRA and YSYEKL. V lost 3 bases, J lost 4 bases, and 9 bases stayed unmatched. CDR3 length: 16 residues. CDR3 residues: CASSHRQGSSGNTIYF. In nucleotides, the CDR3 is TGCGCCAGCAGCCATAGACAGGGTTCGTCGGGAAACACCATATATTTT.

The CDR3 DNA follows: TGTGCCAGCAGCCATGGACCGGGGAGCGGAGCGGCGTGGGAGCAGTACTTC. Amino acid sequence: CASSHGPGSGAAWEQYF. The V gene is TRBV4-2, the J gene TRBJ2-7; TRBD2 might be the D (5 bases). The CDR3 spans 17 residues. From germline, CDR1 is LGHNA and CDR2 YNFKEQ. With 3 bases removed from V and 7 bases from J, the gap between germline ends came to 25 bases.

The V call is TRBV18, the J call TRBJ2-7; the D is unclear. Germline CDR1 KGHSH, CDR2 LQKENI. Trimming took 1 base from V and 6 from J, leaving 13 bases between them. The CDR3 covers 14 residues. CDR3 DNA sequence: TGTGCCAGCTCACCACGGGCCGGAGATTCCGAGCAGTACTTC. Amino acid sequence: CASSPRAGDSEQYF.

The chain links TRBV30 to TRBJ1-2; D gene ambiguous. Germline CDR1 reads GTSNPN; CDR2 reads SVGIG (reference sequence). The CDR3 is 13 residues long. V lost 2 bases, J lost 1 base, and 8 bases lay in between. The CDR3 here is CAWSSQSNYGYTF. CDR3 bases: TGTGCCTGGAGTTCCCAGAGTAACTATGGCTACACCTTC. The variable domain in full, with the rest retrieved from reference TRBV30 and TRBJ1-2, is SQTIHQWPATLVQPVGSPLSLECTVEGTSNPNLYWYRQAAGRGLQLLFYSVGIGQISSEVPQNLSASRPQDRQFILSSKKLLLSDSGFYLCAWSSQSNYGYTFGSGTRLTVV.

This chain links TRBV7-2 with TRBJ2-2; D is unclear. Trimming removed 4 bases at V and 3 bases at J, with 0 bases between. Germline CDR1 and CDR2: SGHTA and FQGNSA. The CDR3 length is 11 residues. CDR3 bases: TGTGCCAGCAGCTACACCGGGGAGCTGTTTTTT. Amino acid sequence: CASSYTGELFF.